A selection of T cell receptor beta chains follows, all from one sample in a study of cytomegalovirus exposure and HLA in healthy donors. Assay used: immunoSEQ multiplex PCR; TCRdb lists only in-frame clones, some missing. The sample has 96,000 or so clones. Material for sequencing was PBMCs. Receptors originate from a girl under 18 in good health and CMV-seropositive. The CDR3 runs from the conserved cysteine through the conserved F or W. Fields, in order: CDR3 DNA, CDR3 protein, V gene, D gene, J gene. D genes are given only for firm matches.

DNA: TGTGCCAGCAGTGACCAGTCGGGGGTGGGGTTCTTC
CDR3: CASSDQSGVGFF
V: TRBV25-1
D: -
J: TRBJ2-1

DNA: TGTGCCAGCAGCGCCCACAGGGGGACAGGAAACACCATATATTTT
CDR3: CASSAHRGTGNTIYF
V: TRBV9
D: TRBD1
J: TRBJ1-3

DNA: TGTGCCAGCAGCCCGATCCGCGGGGACAGGGGGCGCGAAGCTTTCTTT
CDR3: CASSPIRGDRGREAFF
V: TRBV7-3
D: TRBD1
J: TRBJ1-1

DNA: TGCAGCGTTGAAGAGGTGCCTAGCGGGGACAATGAGCAGTTCTTC
CDR3: CSVEEVPSGDNEQFF
V: TRBV29-1
D: TRBD2
J: TRBJ2-1

DNA: TGTGCCAGCCACAGGGAACAGGGACAGCCCCAGCATTTT
CDR3: CASHREQGQPQHF
V: TRBV2
D: -
J: TRBJ1-5

DNA: TGTGCCAGCAGTTTTACAGGGGACACTAACTATGGCTACACCTTC
CDR3: CASSFTGDTNYGYTF
V: TRBV27
D: TRBD1
J: TRBJ1-2

DNA: TGTGCCAGCAGCCAAGTTGGTCTGGAACAGACGAATGAGCAGTTCTTC
CDR3: CASSQVGLEQTNEQFF
V: TRBV4-2
D: -
J: TRBJ2-1

DNA: TGTGCCAGCAGCCCCAGGACAGGGAACTACAATGAGCAGTTCTTC
CDR3: CASSPRTGNYNEQFF
V: TRBV9
D: TRBD1
J: TRBJ2-1

DNA: TGTGCCAGCAGCTCGGGGGGCAATCAGCCCCAGCATTTT
CDR3: CASSSGGNQPQHF
V: TRBV13
D: -
J: TRBJ1-5

DNA: TGTGCCAGCAGCTTGGGAGGGCTAGCGGGGGGTGCGGAAGAGTTCTTC
CDR3: CASSLGGLAGGAEEFF
V: TRBV5-4
D: TRBD2
J: TRBJ2-1

DNA: TGTGCCAGCAGCTTATACCTAGCGGGGGGGAAAGAGCAGTACTTC
CDR3: CASSLYLAGGKEQYF
V: TRBV7-2
D: TRBD2
J: TRBJ2-7

DNA: TGCAGCGTTGAAGCCTGGACAGGGACCCATCCTGGCTACACCTTC
CDR3: CSVEAWTGTHPGYTF
V: TRBV29-1
D: TRBD1
J: TRBJ1-2

DNA: TGTGCCAGCAGCTTGGGGCCGTTGAACTATGGCTACACCTTC
CDR3: CASSLGPLNYGYTF
V: TRBV5-4
D: -
J: TRBJ1-2

DNA: TGCGCCAGCAGCCAAGATCGGACCGGGGAGCTGTTTTTT
CDR3: CASSQDRTGELFF
V: TRBV4-3
D: -
J: TRBJ2-2

DNA: TGTGCCTGGGCCCTGGACAGCCAAGAGACCCAGTACTTC
CDR3: CAWALDSQETQYF
V: TRBV30
D: -
J: TRBJ2-5

DNA: TGTGCCAGCAGCATTGCGGTAGCGGGGCAAGAGACCCAGTACTTC
CDR3: CASSIAVAGQETQYF
V: TRBV9
D: TRBD2
J: TRBJ2-5

DNA: TGTGCCAGCAGCCTCCTCGGGGAGAACACTGAAGCTTTCTTT
CDR3: CASSLLGENTEAFF
V: TRBV25-1
D: -
J: TRBJ1-1

DNA: TGCAGCGTTCTCCCCTATCTTGCCCCCCTACAGGGGGCTGGGGCCTACGAGCAGTACTTC
CDR3: CSVLPYLAPLQGAGAYEQYF
V: TRBV29-1
D: TRBD1
J: TRBJ2-7

DNA: TGTGCCAGCAGCTACCGAGCGGGGGCGGAAGAGACCCAGTACTTC
CDR3: CASSYRAGAEETQYF
V: TRBV7-9
D: TRBD2
J: TRBJ2-5

DNA: TGTGCCAGCAGCGTAGCAAGCACAGATACGCAGTATTTT
CDR3: CASSVASTDTQYF
V: TRBV9
D: -
J: TRBJ2-3

DNA: TGCAGCGTTGGGGATCTGGGCACGGGGGGAGCTTTCTTT
CDR3: CSVGDLGTGGAFF
V: TRBV29-1
D: -
J: TRBJ1-1

DNA: TGTGCCAGTGAGGACAGGGGGCAGGTCGGGGAGCTGTTTTTT
CDR3: CASEDRGQVGELFF
V: TRBV19
D: TRBD1
J: TRBJ2-2

DNA: TGTGCCAGCGGAGTGACGGGGAGCTCCTACAATGAGCAGTTCTTC
CDR3: CASGVTGSSYNEQFF
V: TRBV9
D: -
J: TRBJ2-1

DNA: TGTGCCAGCAGTTTATCGCAAGCCACTGAAGCTTTCTTT
CDR3: CASSLSQATEAFF
V: TRBV27
D: -
J: TRBJ1-1

DNA: TGTGCCAGCAGCCAAGATCAGCCGGAGTACGGCACCGGGGAGCTGTTTTTT
CDR3: CASSQDQPEYGTGELFF
V: TRBV4-2
D: -
J: TRBJ2-2

DNA: TGTGCCTGGACAAAAAGGGGGGGTTCCGACAATGAGCAGTTCTTC
CDR3: CAWTKRGGSDNEQFF
V: TRBV30
D: -
J: TRBJ2-1

DNA: TGCAGCGTTGATGACGGGGCAGGGGACGAGCAGTACTTC
CDR3: CSVDDGAGDEQYF
V: TRBV29-1
D: -
J: TRBJ2-7

DNA: TGTGCCAGCAGCCCGGGACTAGCGGCAGATACGCAGTATTTT
CDR3: CASSPGLAADTQYF
V: TRBV5-4
D: TRBD2
J: TRBJ2-3

DNA: TGTGCCACCGATCAGGGTAGCTCTGGAAACACCATATATTTT
CDR3: CATDQGSSGNTIYF
V: TRBV6-1
D: -
J: TRBJ1-3

DNA: TGTGCCAGCAGTTTCCAGGTGGAGGATGATAACTATGGCTACACCTTC
CDR3: CASSFQVEDDNYGYTF
V: TRBV27
D: -
J: TRBJ1-2

DNA: TGTGCCAGCAGGACAGGGTCTGGAAACACCATATATTTT
CDR3: CASRTGSGNTIYF
V: TRBV7-9
D: TRBD1
J: TRBJ1-3

DNA: TGTGCCAGCTCACCCTTAGCAGGGGACATCTATGGCTACACCTTC
CDR3: CASSPLAGDIYGYTF
V: TRBV18
D: -
J: TRBJ1-2

DNA: TGTGCCAGCAGCAAGGGGATAGGGGAACTCTACAATGAGCAGTTCTTC
CDR3: CASSKGIGELYNEQFF
V: TRBV5-6
D: -
J: TRBJ2-1

DNA: TGTGCCAGCAGTTCCCCCCCGGGAGGGGGTCAGGGCTACACCTTC
CDR3: CASSSPPGGGQGYTF
V: TRBV28
D: -
J: TRBJ1-2

DNA: TGTGCCAGCAGCTTAGATCTTTTGACAGGGGGGCCTGAAGCTTTCTTT
CDR3: CASSLDLLTGGPEAFF
V: TRBV11-2
D: TRBD1
J: TRBJ1-1

DNA: TGCGCCAGCAGCTCCTCTTCGTACCAAGAGACCCAGTACTTC
CDR3: CASSSSSYQETQYF
V: TRBV5-1
D: -
J: TRBJ2-5